This T cell receptor (beta chain) originates from a study of control samples from healthy donors and cancer patients. Using immunoSEQ multiplex PCR, the repertoire was profiled, and TCRdb retains in-frame clones only, with some absent. Of some 120,000 clones in the sample, 93% were seen once. Germline CDR1 MNHEY, CDR2 SMNVEV (reference sequence). CDR3 length: 15 residues. Trimming pared 6 bases from V and 2 bases from J, leaving 16 bases between. Sequenced: blood. This chain links TRBV27 with TRBJ1-2; D uncertain. The receptor comes from a man aged 25 to 45 in good health. CDR3 region: CASSPSSPGNYGYTF. Written as DNA, the CDR3 is TGTGCCAGCAGCCCTTCTTCCCCCGGCAACTATGGCTACACCTTC.